One TCR beta chain is described in this entry. The antigen is not known. Profiling relied on immunoSEQ multiplex PCR, and the TCRdb table lists in-frame clones only, not all of them. The table records about 140,000 clones, 80% to 95% of them present only once. Pooling was applied to second doses at about 4 or about 12 weeks. These data originate in a study of T cell responses to AZD1222 COVID-19 vaccine. The study, taken as a whole, reports: Baseline seropositives among AZD1222 recipients totaled only 5 or 6. Spike-specific TCR breadth and depth rose after two AZD1222 doses. Repertoires were obtained only post-peak T cell response.

There are 17 residues in the CDR3. Trimming removed 6 bases at V and 9 bases at J, with 30 bases between. CDR1 and CDR2 (germline): MDHEN, SYDVKM. The chain is built from TRBV28 and TRBJ2-7; D perhaps matches TRBD2 (7 bases). This sequence was found in an adult who received the AZD1222 COVID-19 vaccine. The sample here was peripheral blood, taken 28 days after the second AZD1222 dose. CDR3 coding DNA: TGTGCCAGCAGCCCCATCAACGGGGGTTGGGGGGGCGAGGGGCAGTACTTC. Residues: CASSPINGGWGGEGQYF.